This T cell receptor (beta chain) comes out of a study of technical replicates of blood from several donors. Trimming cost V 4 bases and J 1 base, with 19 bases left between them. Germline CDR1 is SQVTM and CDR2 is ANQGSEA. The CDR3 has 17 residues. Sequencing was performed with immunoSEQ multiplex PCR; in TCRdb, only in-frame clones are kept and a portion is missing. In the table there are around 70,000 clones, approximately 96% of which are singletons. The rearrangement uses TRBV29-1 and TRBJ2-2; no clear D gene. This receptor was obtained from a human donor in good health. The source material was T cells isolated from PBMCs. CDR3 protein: CSVAAGIQSRNTGELFF. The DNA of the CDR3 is TGCAGCGTTGCCGCAGGTATTCAAAGTAGGAACACCGGGGAGCTGTTTTTT.